One and the same sample provided the 5 T cell receptor beta chains below, sequenced in a study of OX40 agonist ivuxolimab in advanced cancers. The data were produced by immunoSEQ multiplex PCR, yet TCRdb's version contains in-frame clones alone and is incomplete. The sample includes more than 55,000 clones, 77% seen only once; the top ten take roughly 6.5%. The specimen was CD4+ or CD8+ T cells sorted from blood, collected in a trial of the OX40 agonist ivuxolimab. Every receptor here comes from an adult with an advanced solid tumor such as melanoma, head and neck, liver or kidney cancer.

This chain uses TRBV6-5 with TRBJ2-7; 8 nucleotides align to TRBD2. Germline CDR1 and CDR2: MNHEY and SVGAGI. Trimming removed 6 bases from V and 0 bases from J; junction bases left unmatched: 4. The CDR3 is 14 amino acids. The CDR3 sequence is CASSKRGSSYEQYF. The CDR3 bases are TGTGCCAGCAGCAAGCGGGGGAGCTCCTACGAGCAGTACTTC.

The rearrangement links TRBV4-3 to TRBJ2-3; 10 bases match TRBD2. CDR1 is LGHNA and CDR2 is YSLEER in the germline V gene. The J segment lost 2 bases and the V segment lost 2 bases, leaving 7 bases of the junction unmatched. The CDR3 contains 17 residues. The CDR3 DNA sequence: TGCGCCAGCAGCCAAAGGGTTAGCGGGGGGAACACAGATACGCAGTATTTT. Residues: CASSQRVSGGNTDTQYF.

This CDR3 reads CASSEGPAYEQYF. Here the CDR3 DNA reads TGTGCCAGCAGTGAGGGCCCGGCCTACGAGCAGTACTTC. The chain links TRBV2 to TRBJ2-7; no clear D. The ends were cut back, 3 bases at V and 2 bases at J, with 8 bases in the middle. The CDR3 length is 13 residues. CDR1 is SNHLY, CDR2 FYNNEI, per germline.

The V and J genes are TRBV6-5 and TRBJ1-2, with 9 bases that match TRBD1. Germline V gene data show CDR1 as MNHEY and CDR2 as SVGAGI. The length of the CDR3 is 15 residues. With V trimmed by 4 bases and J by 2 bases, 5 bases remained unmatched. Written as DNA, the CDR3 is TGTGCCAGCAGTTCCGCCGGGACAGGGAACTATGGCTACACCTTC. Protein: CASSSAGTGNYGYTF.

The chain is built from TRBV20-1 and TRBJ1-3; no clear D. Germline assignment: CDR1 DFQATT and CDR2 SNEGSKA (reference sequence). Trimming pared 7 bases from V and 4 bases from J, leaving 8 bases between. The CDR3 is 11 residues long. CDR3 region: CSVPVGNTIYF. CDR3 nucleotides: TGCAGTGTGCCCGTGGGAAACACCATATATTTT.